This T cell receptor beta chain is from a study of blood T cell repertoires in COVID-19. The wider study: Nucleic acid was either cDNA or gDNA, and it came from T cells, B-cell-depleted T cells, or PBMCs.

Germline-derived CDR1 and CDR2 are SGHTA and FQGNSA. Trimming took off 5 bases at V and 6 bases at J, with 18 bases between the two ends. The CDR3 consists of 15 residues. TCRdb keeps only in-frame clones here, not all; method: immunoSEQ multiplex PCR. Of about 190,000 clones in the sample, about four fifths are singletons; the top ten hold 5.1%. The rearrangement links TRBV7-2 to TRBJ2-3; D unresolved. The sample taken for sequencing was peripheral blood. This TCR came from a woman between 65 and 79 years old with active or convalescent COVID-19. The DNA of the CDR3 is TGTGCCAGCAGCCCTTACCCCTCCCAGGCGGATACGCAGTATTTT. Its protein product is CASSPYPSQADTQYF.